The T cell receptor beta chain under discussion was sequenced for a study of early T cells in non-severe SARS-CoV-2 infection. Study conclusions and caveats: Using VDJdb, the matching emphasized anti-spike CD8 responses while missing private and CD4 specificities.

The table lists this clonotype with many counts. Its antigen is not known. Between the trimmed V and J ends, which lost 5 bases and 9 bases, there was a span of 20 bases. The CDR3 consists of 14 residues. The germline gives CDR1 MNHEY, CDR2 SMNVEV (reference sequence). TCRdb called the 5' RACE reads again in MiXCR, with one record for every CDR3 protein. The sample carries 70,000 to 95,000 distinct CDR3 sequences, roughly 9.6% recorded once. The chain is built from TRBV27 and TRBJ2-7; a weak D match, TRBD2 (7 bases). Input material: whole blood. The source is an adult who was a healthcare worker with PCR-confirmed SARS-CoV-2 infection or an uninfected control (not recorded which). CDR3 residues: CASSPMGAGASQYF. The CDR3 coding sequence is TGTGCCAGCAGTCCGATGGGCGCGGGGGCGTCGCAGTACTTC.